These T cell receptor beta chains were read from a single sample in a study of blood T cell repertoires in COVID-19. Clones were read by immunoSEQ multiplex PCR, and TCRdb kept only the in-frame ones, dropping some. The sample contains 150,000 to 200,000 clones, about 86% of which appear only once. Source material: peripheral blood. The source is a man aged 50 to 59 with active or convalescent COVID-19. CDR3s include the opening cysteine and the closing phenylalanine or tryptophan. A D gene is named only where the DNA matches it firmly. Clone size is shown for a subset of rows, as once, few, many or a class of expanded clone.

J gene: TRBJ1-2
clone size: -
V gene: TRBV28
D gene: -
CDR3 DNA: TGTGCCAGCAGTTTTTTTAGCTATGGCTACACCTTC
CDR3 protein: CASSFFSYGYTF

J gene: TRBJ1-5
clone size: -
V gene: TRBV6-2/TRBV6-3
D gene: TRBD1
CDR3 DNA: TGTGCCAGCAGTTTTCACAGGGACAGCCAGCCCCAGCATTTT
CDR3 protein: CASSFHRDSQPQHF

J gene: TRBJ2-3
clone size: -
V gene: TRBV4-2
D gene: -
CDR3 DNA: TGTGCCAGCAGCCAACAACCCGCAGGCACAGATACGCAGTATTTT
CDR3 protein: CASSQQPAGTDTQYF

J gene: TRBJ1-6
clone size: once
V gene: TRBV7-9
D gene: -
CDR3 DNA: TGTGCCAGCAGCTTTAATGTTAATTTTTCACCCCTCCACTTT
CDR3 protein: CASSFNVNFSPLHF

J gene: TRBJ1-2
clone size: -
V gene: TRBV25-1
D gene: TRBD1
CDR3 DNA: TGTGCCAGCAGTGTACCAGGGGGCCCGAACTATGGCTACACCTTC
CDR3 protein: CASSVPGGPNYGYTF

J gene: TRBJ2-4
clone size: -
V gene: TRBV10-2
D gene: TRBD1
CDR3 DNA: TGCGCCAGCAGCTCCATGTTAGGGGGCGCCAAAAACATTCAGTACTTC
CDR3 protein: CASSSMLGGAKNIQYF

J gene: TRBJ2-5
clone size: -
V gene: TRBV7-2
D gene: TRBD1
CDR3 DNA: TGTGCCAGCAGCCTAGGGACAGTCCAAGAGACCCAGTACTTC
CDR3 protein: CASSLGTVQETQYF

J gene: TRBJ1-6
clone size: -
V gene: TRBV5-8
D gene: -
CDR3 DNA: TGTGCCAGCAGCGTAAAGCCGGGGGAATCACCCCTCCACTTT
CDR3 protein: CASSVKPGESPLHF

J gene: TRBJ1-2
clone size: -
V gene: TRBV27
D gene: TRBD1
CDR3 DNA: TGTGCCAGCAGTTCTGGGACAGGACCCTATGGCTACACCTTC
CDR3 protein: CASSSGTGPYGYTF

J gene: TRBJ1-2
clone size: few
V gene: TRBV5-1
D gene: TRBD1
CDR3 DNA: TGCGCCAGCAGCCCGGACAGGCCTAACTATGGCTACACCTTC
CDR3 protein: CASSPDRPNYGYTF

J gene: TRBJ2-1
clone size: -
V gene: TRBV6-4
D gene: TRBD1
CDR3 DNA: TGTGCCAGCAGTGATATGGACAGGCCGAATGAGCAGTTCTTC
CDR3 protein: CASSDMDRPNEQFF

J gene: TRBJ2-1
clone size: -
V gene: TRBV7-2
D gene: TRBD2
CDR3 DNA: TGTGCCAGCCGCGAGCCGGGACTAGCGTTGTACAATGAGCAGTTCTTC
CDR3 protein: CASREPGLALYNEQFF

J gene: TRBJ2-5
clone size: few
V gene: TRBV4-1
D gene: -
CDR3 DNA: TGCGCCAGCAGCCGCACTCCGACGGGAACCCTTAGGGAGACCCAGTACTTC
CDR3 protein: CASSRTPTGTLRETQYF

J gene: TRBJ2-7
clone size: once
V gene: TRBV2
D gene: TRBD1
CDR3 DNA: TGTGCCAGCACTCCGGGACAGGGGTCCTACGAGCAGTACTTC
CDR3 protein: CASTPGQGSYEQYF

J gene: TRBJ1-5
clone size: -
V gene: TRBV11-2
D gene: TRBD1
CDR3 DNA: TGTGCCAGCAGCAAGGGACAGGGGAGTCAGCCCCAGCATTTT
CDR3 protein: CASSKGQGSQPQHF

J gene: TRBJ1-3
clone size: -
V gene: TRBV5-4
D gene: -
CDR3 DNA: TGTGCCAGCAGCTTGGAAGTTAGCTCTGGAAACACCATATATTTT
CDR3 protein: CASSLEVSSGNTIYF

J gene: TRBJ2-5
clone size: few
V gene: TRBV12-3/TRBV12-4
D gene: -
CDR3 DNA: TGTGCCAGCAGCCCAGGGGTCTTTGAGACCCAGTACTTC
CDR3 protein: CASSPGVFETQYF

J gene: TRBJ2-3
clone size: -
V gene: TRBV5-4
D gene: TRBD2
CDR3 DNA: TGTGCCAGCAGCTTGACTAGCGGGGGGTGGGGGACAGATACGCAGTATTTT
CDR3 protein: CASSLTSGGWGTDTQYF

J gene: TRBJ2-1
clone size: -
V gene: TRBV11-1
D gene: -
CDR3 DNA: TGTGCCAGCAGCTTTTCCGGAGGCACCTACAATGAGCAGTTCTTC
CDR3 protein: CASSFSGGTYNEQFF

J gene: TRBJ1-3
clone size: -
V gene: TRBV9
D gene: -
CDR3 DNA: TGTGCCAGCGGGCCTCACGGTGGAAACACCATATATTTT
CDR3 protein: CASGPHGGNTIYF

J gene: TRBJ2-2
clone size: -
V gene: TRBV27
D gene: TRBD2
CDR3 DNA: TGTGCCAGCAGTTTAGGGCTAGCGGGAGGGCCGAGCACCGGGGAGCTGTTTTTT
CDR3 protein: CASSLGLAGGPSTGELFF

J gene: TRBJ2-3
clone size: -
V gene: TRBV28
D gene: TRBD1
CDR3 DNA: TGTGCCAGCAGATTGGAGGGACAGGGTACAGATACGCAGTATTTT
CDR3 protein: CASRLEGQGTDTQYF

J gene: TRBJ2-1
clone size: once
V gene: TRBV11-3
D gene: -
CDR3 DNA: TGTGCCAGCAGCTTAGGGGGGGGGCTAGGGACCCACAATGAGCAGTTCTTC
CDR3 protein: CASSLGGGLGTHNEQFF

J gene: TRBJ1-6
clone size: -
V gene: TRBV6-5
D gene: TRBD1
CDR3 DNA: TGTGCCAGCAGGCCGGGACAGTTTAATTCACCCCTCCACTTT
CDR3 protein: CASRPGQFNSPLHF

J gene: TRBJ1-5
clone size: -
V gene: TRBV5-4
D gene: -
CDR3 DNA: TGTGCCAGCAGCTTGCAAGGGGTAAGCAATCAGCCCCAGCATTTT
CDR3 protein: CASSLQGVSNQPQHF

J gene: TRBJ1-5
clone size: many
V gene: TRBV2
D gene: TRBD1
CDR3 DNA: TGTGCCAGCAGGAATACAGGGGGAATGGGCAATCAGCCCCAGCATTTT
CDR3 protein: CASRNTGGMGNQPQHF

J gene: TRBJ1-1
clone size: few
V gene: TRBV19
D gene: -
CDR3 DNA: TGTGCCAGTAACGTCGGAGGGGTCACTGAAGCTTTCTTT
CDR3 protein: CASNVGGVTEAFF

J gene: TRBJ1-1
clone size: -
V gene: TRBV2
D gene: -
CDR3 DNA: TGTGCCAGCATGGTGGGGGGTCTGAACACTGAAGCTTTCTTT
CDR3 protein: CASMVGGLNTEAFF

J gene: TRBJ2-3
clone size: -
V gene: TRBV7-6
D gene: -
CDR3 DNA: TGTGCCAGCAGCTCGGGCACCCCTCCTCGGGGAACGCAGTATTTT
CDR3 protein: CASSSGTPPRGTQYF

J gene: TRBJ2-5
clone size: -
V gene: TRBV24-1
D gene: TRBD2
CDR3 DNA: TGTGCCACCAGTGATGCAACTAGCGTGGAGACCCAGTACTTC
CDR3 protein: CATSDATSVETQYF

J gene: TRBJ1-5
clone size: few
V gene: TRBV20-1
D gene: -
CDR3 DNA: TGCAGTGCTAGTCAGGGTAACAATCAGCCCCAGCATTTT
CDR3 protein: CSASQGNNQPQHF

J gene: TRBJ2-3
clone size: -
V gene: TRBV9
D gene: TRBD1
CDR3 DNA: TGTGCCAGCAGCTCAAGACAGGGAAGGGTAGATACGCAGTATTTT
CDR3 protein: CASSSRQGRVDTQYF

J gene: TRBJ1-1
clone size: -
V gene: TRBV28
D gene: -
CDR3 DNA: TGTGCCAGCACCCCGCCTAGGGGAACTGAAGCTTTCTTT
CDR3 protein: CASTPPRGTEAFF

J gene: TRBJ2-7
clone size: -
V gene: TRBV6-6
D gene: TRBD2
CDR3 DNA: TGTGCCAGCAGTTACTCGCGGGGGATAGGTTTGGACGAGCAGTACTTC
CDR3 protein: CASSYSRGIGLDEQYF